Listed below are T cell receptor beta chains from one sample, sequenced in a study of T cells in Graves' hyperthyroidism and ophthalmopathy. MiXCR was run by TCRdb on the multiplex PCR reads, yielding one entry per CDR3 protein. The sample yields roughly 700,000 distinct CDR3 sequences, 15% to 20% seen once. The material sequenced was blood. These receptors originate from a man aged 45-65 years with Graves' hyperthyroidism. Each CDR3 is given with its conserved first and last residue. Fields, in order: D gene, clone size, CDR3 length, V gene, J gene, CDR3 protein, CDR3 DNA. D genes are given only for firm matches. Size is omitted from some rows. Given values are once, few, many or a class for expanded clones.

>-|-|15|TRBV27|TRBJ2-7
CASSFMAAPLYEQYF
TGTGCCAGCAGTTTTATGGCAGCTCCTTTATACGAGCAGTACTTC
>TRBD1|-|15|TRBV24-1|TRBJ2-1
CATSDRDRVYNEQFF
TGTGCCACCAGTGATCGGGACAGGGTATACAATGAGCAGTTCTTC
>-|-|15|TRBV9|TRBJ1-4
CASSVGWEKGEKLFF
TGTGCCAGCAGCGTAGGTTGGGAGAAGGGTGAAAAACTGTTTTTT
>-|many|12|TRBV7-2|TRBJ2-1
CASRETSNEQFF
TGTGCCAGTAGGGAAACTAGCAATGAGCAGTTCTTC
>TRBD1|-|13|TRBV19|TRBJ2-7
CAKTGGRENEQYF
TGTGCCAAGACAGGGGGCAGGGAAAACGAGCAGTACTTC
>-|few|15|TRBV19|TRBJ1-2
CASSPRHSAGYGYTF
TGTGCCAGTAGTCCCAGACACTCGGCCGGGTATGGCTACACCTTC
>TRBD1|many|15|TRBV5-1|TRBJ2-7
CASSLGQGIGDEQYF
TGCGCCAGCAGCCTTGGACAGGGGATCGGCGACGAGCAGTACTTC
>-|few|14|TRBV19|TRBJ2-3
CASSIYTSTDTQYF
TGTGCCAGTAGTATATATACTAGCACAGATACGCAGTATTTT
>-|few|16|TRBV30|TRBJ2-1
CAWARGGTSSGGEQFF
TGTGCCTGGGCCCGGGGCGGGACATCCTCCGGAGGTGAGCAGTTCTTC
>-|many|13|TRBV3-1|TRBJ1-5
CASSRRGIQPQHF
TGTGCCAGCAGTCGCAGGGGAATACAGCCCCAGCATTTT
>-|few|14|TRBV12-3/TRBV12-4|TRBJ1-5
CASRGAFGNQPQHF
TGTGCCAGCAGAGGGGCCTTTGGCAATCAGCCCCAGCATTTT
>-|-|16|TRBV6-2/TRBV6-3|TRBJ2-1
CASSPRGREYKNEQFF
TGTGCCAGCAGCCCACGGGGGCGGGAGTATAAGAATGAGCAGTTCTTC
>TRBD2|many|13|TRBV6-1|TRBJ2-7
CASRHRDYYEQYF
TGTGCCAGCAGACACCGGGACTACTACGAGCAGTACTTC
>TRBD1|many|15|TRBV7-9|TRBJ1-1
CASSRGTGESTEAFF
TGTGCCAGCAGCCGTGGGACAGGGGAAAGCACTGAAGCTTTCTTT
>-|few|17|TRBV5-1|TRBJ2-5
CASSTRPPSYPQETQYF
TGCGCCAGCAGCACCCGACCTCCCTCGTATCCCCAAGAGACCCAGTACTTC
>-|many|16|TRBV7-2|TRBJ1-4
CASSRGATGWDEKLFF
TGTGCCAGCAGCCGGGGAGCGACAGGCTGGGATGAAAAACTGTTTTTT
>TRBD2|-|17|TRBV27|TRBJ2-2
CASSLGRRAGGNGELFF
TGTGCCAGCAGTCTGGGGCGGCGGGCGGGAGGGAACGGGGAGCTGTTTTTT
>TRBD2|-|15|TRBV28|TRBJ2-1
CASSFSGLATNEQFF
TGTGCCAGCAGTTTTTCAGGACTAGCGACCAATGAGCAGTTCTTC
>TRBD2|-|15|TRBV7-9|TRBJ2-2
CASSILGLAGEELFF
TGTGCCAGCAGCATCTTGGGACTAGCGGGAGAAGAGCTGTTTTTT
>TRBD2|many|16|TRBV6-5|TRBJ2-7
CASSSSQGGRRHEQYF
TGTGCCAGCAGTTCCTCGCAGGGCGGGAGGAGGCACGAGCAGTACTTC
>TRBD2|many|14|TRBV20-1|TRBJ2-7
CSARDLAGGYEQYF
TGCAGTGCTAGAGATCTAGCGGGAGGATACGAGCAGTACTTC
>-|many|15|TRBV10-1|TRBJ2-1
CASSEMGSLGDEQFF
TGCGCCAGCAGTGAAATGGGATCCCTCGGTGATGAGCAGTTCTTC
>TRBD1|many|16|TRBV6-1|TRBJ1-1
CASNTLQGAWSLEAFF
TGTGCCAGCAATACCTTACAGGGGGCGTGGAGTCTTGAAGCTTTCTTT
>-|-|14|TRBV7-8|TRBJ2-3
CASSPLAGSDTQYF
TGTGCCAGCAGCCCCCTGGCAGGGTCGGATACGCAGTATTTT
>-|many|14|TRBV2|TRBJ1-4
CASSGGVYNEKLFF
TGTGCCAGCAGTGGGGGGGTATATAATGAAAAACTGTTTTTT
>TRBD2|many|16|TRBV3-1|TRBJ2-5
CASSLLGLATSRTQYF
TGTGCCAGCAGCCTTCTCGGACTAGCGACCTCCCGGACCCAGTACTTC
>-|many|14|TRBV3-1|TRBJ1-2
CASSQDRGIGGYTF
TGTGCCAGCAGCCAAGATCGGGGTATCGGTGGCTACACCTTC
>-|once|17|TRBV19|TRBJ1-5
CASSMLATLEHDQPQHF
TGTGCCAGTAGTATGTTGGCCACCCTCGAGCATGATCAGCCCCAGCATTTT
>-|many|13|TRBV5-1|TRBJ1-5
CASSEADNQPQHF
TGCGCCAGCAGCGAAGCAGATAATCAGCCCCAGCATTTT
>-|many|14|TRBV27|TRBJ2-1
CASSLKDSYNEQFF
TGTGCCAGCAGTTTAAAGGATTCCTACAATGAGCAGTTCTTC
>-|-|11|TRBV29-1|TRBJ1-2
CSVDSGGGYTF
TGCAGCGTTGACAGCGGAGGAGGCTACACCTTC
>TRBD1|-|16|TRBV14|TRBJ2-7
CASSYIQGSLLDEQYF
TGTGCCAGCAGCTATATACAGGGGTCTCTTTTAGACGAGCAGTACTTC
>TRBD1|few|16|TRBV6-2/TRBV6-3|TRBJ2-5
CASSYGPGTDQETQYF
TGTGCCAGCAGTTACGGCCCTGGGACAGACCAAGAGACCCAGTACTTC
>-|-|15|TRBV24-1|TRBJ2-3
CATSDDTGRTDTQYF
TGTGCCACCAGTGACGACACAGGCAGGACAGATACGCAGTATTTT
>-|-|14|TRBV6-5|TRBJ1-2
CASSSRTEYYGYTF
TGTGCCAGCAGTTCTCGGACAGAGTACTATGGCTACACCTTC
>-|many|14|TRBV10-3|TRBJ2-7
CAIRPRDNTYEQYF
TGTGCCATCAGACCCCGGGACAACACCTACGAGCAGTACTTC
>-|-|15|TRBV5-4|TRBJ2-3
CASSLGPSSTDTQYF
TGTGCCAGCAGCTTGGGGCCCTCTAGCACAGATACGCAGTATTTT
>TRBD2|-|15|TRBV28|TRBJ2-7
CASSSGGYQSYEQYF
TGTGCCAGCAGTTCCGGGGGGTATCAATCCTACGAGCAGTACTTC
>-|few|17|TRBV4-1|TRBJ1-6
CASSQDNGISYNSPLHF
TGCGCCAGCAGCCAAGATAACGGGATCTCCTATAATTCACCCCTCCACTTT
>TRBD2|many|17|TRBV11-1|TRBJ2-1
CASSLELPGAGANEQFF
TGTGCCAGCAGCCTAGAGCTCCCGGGAGCGGGGGCCAATGAGCAGTTCTTC
>-|once|15|TRBV5-1|TRBJ2-7
CASSLRLALTYEQYF
TGTGCCAGCAGCTTAAGGCTAGCGTTAACCTACGAGCAGTACTTC